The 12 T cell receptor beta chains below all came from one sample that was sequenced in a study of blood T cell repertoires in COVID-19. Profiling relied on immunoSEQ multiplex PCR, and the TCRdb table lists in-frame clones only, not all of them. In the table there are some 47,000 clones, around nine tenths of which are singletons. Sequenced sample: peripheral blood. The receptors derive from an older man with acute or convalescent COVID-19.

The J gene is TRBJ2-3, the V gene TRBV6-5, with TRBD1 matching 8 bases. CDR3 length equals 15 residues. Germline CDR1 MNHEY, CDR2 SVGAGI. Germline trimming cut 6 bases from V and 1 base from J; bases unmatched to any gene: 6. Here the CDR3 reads CASSPGTGRTDTQYF. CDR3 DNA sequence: TGTGCCAGCAGCCCGGGGACAGGACGCACAGATACGCAGTATTTT.

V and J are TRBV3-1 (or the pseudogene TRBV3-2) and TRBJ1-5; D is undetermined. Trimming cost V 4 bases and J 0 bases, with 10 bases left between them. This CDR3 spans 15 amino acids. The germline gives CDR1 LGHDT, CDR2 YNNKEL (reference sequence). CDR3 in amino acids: CASSLAGNSNQPQHF. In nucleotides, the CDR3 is TGTGCCAGCAGCCTCGCGGGGAATAGCAATCAGCCCCAGCATTTT.

CDR3 amino acids: CASSPGTGYNSPLHF. CDR3 DNA sequence: TGCGCCAGCAGCCCAGGGACAGGGTATAATTCACCCCTCCACTTT. J is TRBJ1-6 and V is TRBV5-1, with TRBD1 matching 9 bases. The CDR3 contains 15 residues. Germline V gene lookup returns CDR1 SGHRS and CDR2 YFSETQ. Trimming at V came to 4 bases and at J to 4 bases, leaving 3 bases not matched to a gene.

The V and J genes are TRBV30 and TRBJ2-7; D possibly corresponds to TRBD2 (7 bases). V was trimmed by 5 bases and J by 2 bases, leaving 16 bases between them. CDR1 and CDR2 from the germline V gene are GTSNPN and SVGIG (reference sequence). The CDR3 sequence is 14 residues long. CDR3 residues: CAWGRGGAAYEQYF. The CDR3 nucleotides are TGTGCCTGGGGGCGTGGGGGGGCCGCCTACGAGCAGTACTTC.

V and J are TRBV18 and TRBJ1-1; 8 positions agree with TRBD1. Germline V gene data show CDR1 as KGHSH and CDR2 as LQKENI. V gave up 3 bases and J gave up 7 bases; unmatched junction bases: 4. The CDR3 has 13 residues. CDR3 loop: CASSPLTGVEAFF. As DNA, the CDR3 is TGTGCCAGCTCACCGCTGACAGGGGTTGAAGCTTTCTTT.

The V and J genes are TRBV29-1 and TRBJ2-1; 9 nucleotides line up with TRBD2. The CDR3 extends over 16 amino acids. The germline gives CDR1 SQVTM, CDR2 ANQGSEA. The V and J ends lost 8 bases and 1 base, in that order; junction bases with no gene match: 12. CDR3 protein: CSSRGGAGGSYNEQFF. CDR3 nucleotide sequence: TGCAGCTCCCGCGGGGGGGCCGGGGGGTCCTACAATGAGCAGTTCTTC.

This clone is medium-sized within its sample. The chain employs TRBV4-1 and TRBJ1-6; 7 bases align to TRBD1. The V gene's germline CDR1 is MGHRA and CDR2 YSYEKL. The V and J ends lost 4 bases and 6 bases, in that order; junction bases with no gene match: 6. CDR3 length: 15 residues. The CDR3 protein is CASSPGQSPNSPLHF. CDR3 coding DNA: TGCGCCAGCAGCCCGGGACAGTCACCTAATTCACCCCTCCACTTT.

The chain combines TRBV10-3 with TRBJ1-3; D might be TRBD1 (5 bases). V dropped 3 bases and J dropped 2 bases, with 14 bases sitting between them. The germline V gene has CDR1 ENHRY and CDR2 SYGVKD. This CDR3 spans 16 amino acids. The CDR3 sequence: CAISDLTQDTGNTIYF. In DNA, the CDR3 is TGTGCCATCAGTGACTTAACACAGGATACTGGAAACACCATATATTTT.

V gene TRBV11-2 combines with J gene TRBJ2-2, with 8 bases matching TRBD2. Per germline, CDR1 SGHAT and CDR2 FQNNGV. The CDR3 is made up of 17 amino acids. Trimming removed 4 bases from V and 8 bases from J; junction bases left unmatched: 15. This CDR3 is CASSSQIPGGADGELFF. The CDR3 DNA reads TGTGCCAGCAGCTCCCAAATCCCGGGGGGGGCCGATGGGGAGCTGTTTTTT.

Here the CDR3 reads CASSLSTGINEKLFF. The CDR3 DNA follows: TGTGCCAGCTCACTCTCGACAGGGATTAATGAAAAACTGTTTTTT. The chain recombines TRBV18 with TRBJ1-4, with 7 bases matching TRBD1. V dropped 4 bases and J dropped 4; count of bases not matched to a gene: 6. Germline values: CDR1 KGHSH, CDR2 LQKENI. This CDR3 has 15 residues.

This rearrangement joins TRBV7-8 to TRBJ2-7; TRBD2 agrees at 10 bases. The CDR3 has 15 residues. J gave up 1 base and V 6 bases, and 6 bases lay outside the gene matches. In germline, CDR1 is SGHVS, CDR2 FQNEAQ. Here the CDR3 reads CASSSRTSGSYEQYF. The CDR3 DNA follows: TGTGCCAGCAGTTCGAGGACTAGCGGATCCTACGAGCAGTACTTC.

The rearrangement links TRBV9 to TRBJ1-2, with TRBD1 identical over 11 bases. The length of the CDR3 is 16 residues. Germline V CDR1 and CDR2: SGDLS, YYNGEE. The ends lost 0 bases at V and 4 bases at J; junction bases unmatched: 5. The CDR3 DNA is TGTGCCAGCAGCGTAGGGACAGGGGGCGCTTCCTATGGCTACACCTTC. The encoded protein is CASSVGTGGASYGYTF.